The 3 T cell receptor beta chains in this list originate from one sample, sequenced in a study of blood T cell repertoires in COVID-19. Sequencing used immunoSEQ multiplex PCR; TCRdb keeps in-frame clones, though not all of them. Found here are 150,000 to 200,000 clones, around nine tenths of them singletons; the top ten hold approximately 0.88%. Specimen: peripheral blood. The receptors were gathered from a young woman who had recovered from COVID-19.

The chain employs TRBV7-2 and TRBJ2-3; weak D call: TRBD2 (6 bases). CDR1 SGHTA and CDR2 FQGNSA come from the germline V gene. The CDR3 spans 16 residues. Trimming shortened V by 1 base and J by 2 bases, and 13 bases separated the two germline ends. The CDR3 protein is CASSLGRAGTTDTQYF. The CDR3 DNA reads TGTGCCAGCAGCTTAGGTCGGGCGGGAACCACAGATACGCAGTATTTT.

This chain connects TRBV7-2 to TRBJ2-7; no clear D. The germline CDR1 and CDR2 sequences are SGHTA and FQGNSA. The CDR3 is made up of 14 amino acids. Trimming removed 5 bases at V and 0 bases at J, with 11 bases between. The CDR3: CASSVDVSSYEQYF. CDR3 DNA: TGTGCCAGCAGCGTAGATGTCAGCTCCTACGAGCAGTACTTC.

This clone has a single count. This chain joins TRBV7-2 and TRBJ2-7, with D perhaps TRBD1 (5 bases). There are 18 residues in the CDR3. Germline CDR1 is SGHTA and CDR2 is FQGNSA. Trimming cost V 5 bases and J 2 bases, with 25 bases left between them. CDR3 bases: TGTGCCAGCAGCCAGAGGCTTGTCGGACACCTACTCACCTACGAGCAGTACTTC. Protein: CASSQRLVGHLLTYEQYF. Variable domain in full (rest from reference TRBV7-2 and TRBJ2-7): GAGVSQSPSNKVTEKGKDVELRCDPISGHTALYWYRQSLGQGLEFLIYFQGNSAPDKSGLPSDRFSAERTGGSVSTLTIQRTQQEDSAVYLCASSQRLVGHLLTYEQYFGPGTRLTVT.